The 24 T cell receptor beta chains listed next were all sequenced from one sample in a study of glioma-infiltrating T cells. TCR alpha and beta CDR3 regions were amplified from RNA using iRepertoire nested multiplex PCR. TCRdb reprocessed the multiplex PCR reads via MiXCR and lists one record per CDR3 protein. The table includes more than 95,000 distinct CDR3 sequences, less than 30% detected once. Specimen: glioma tissue, nonneoplastic brain tissue, or PBMCs (not recorded which). The source of these receptors is a human donor with low-grade glioma or glioblastoma, undergoing nonglioma brain surgery, or in good health (not recorded which).

This clonotype was observed at least ten times. The J gene is TRBJ1-5, the V gene TRBV27, with TRBD1 matching over 7 bases. J gave up 5 bases and V 3 bases, and 10 bases lay outside the gene matches. The length of the CDR3 is 16 residues. The germline gives CDR1 MNHEY, CDR2 SMNVEV (reference sequence). In DNA form, the CDR3 reads TGTGCCAGCAGTTTGCGTGGGGACAGCCATTATCAGCCCCAGCATTTT. This codes for CASSLRGDSHYQPQHF.

This clonotype appeared a few times. The chain couples TRBV30 to TRBJ2-2; 14 bases match TRBD2. This CDR3 is built from 15 residues. The V segment lost 3 bases and the J segment 3 bases; nucleotides outside the gene matches: 0. Germline V CDR1 and CDR2: GTSNPN, SVGIG (reference sequence). The CDR3 spells CAWRTSGRDTGELFF. In nucleotides, the CDR3 is TGTGCCTGGAGGACTAGCGGGAGGGACACCGGGGAGCTGTTTTTT.

The rearrangement uses TRBV29-1 and TRBJ1-5; maybe TRBD1 (6 bases). The germline V and J ends were trimmed by 7 bases and 3 bases, with 10 bases remaining between them. Germline V gene sequence: CDR1 SQVTM, CDR2 ANQGSEA. CDR3 length: 12 amino acids. The CDR3 sequence is CSARQANQPQHF. CDR3 coding DNA: TGCAGCGCCCGACAGGCCAATCAGCCCCAGCATTTT.

This clonotype turned up a few times. This chain joins TRBV9 and TRBJ2-1; D is perhaps TRBD2 (6 bases). V was pared by 0 bases and J by 3 bases, with 10 bases between. The germline CDR1 and CDR2 sequences are SGDLS and YYNGEE. CDR3 length: 15 residues. The CDR3, as DNA: TGTGCCAGCAGCGTAGATGTCGGGGGCTACAATGAGCAGTTCTTC. As protein: CASSVDVGGYNEQFF.

This clonotype was seen at least ten times. J is TRBJ2-7 and V is TRBV7-3; D is uncertain. The CDR3 extends over 12 amino acids. Germline CDR1 reads SGHTA; CDR2 reads FQGTGA. V gave up 0 bases and J gave up 5 bases, with 5 bases separating them. The CDR3 loop is CASSLTGHEQYF. The DNA for the CDR3 is TGTGCCAGCAGCTTAACTGGCCACGAGCAGTACTTC.

This clonotype has just a few counts. The chain has TRBV19 and TRBJ2-3; tentatively, D is TRBD1 (6 bases). Germline V gene lookup returns CDR1 LNHDA and CDR2 SQIVND (reference sequence). V shed 8 bases and J shed 6 bases, with 12 bases lying between them. The CDR3 loop spans 12 amino acids. CDR3 nucleotides: TGTGCCAGTGGGTACAGGGCCGATACGCAGTATTTT. Its translation is CASGYRADTQYF.

This clonotype appeared a few times. The CDR3 here is CASSQEAMNTEAFF. CDR3 nucleotide sequence: TGCGCCAGCAGCCAAGAGGCGATGAACACTGAAGCTTTCTTT. The gene calls are TRBV4-1 and TRBJ1-1; D uncertain. Per germline, CDR1 MGHRA and CDR2 YSYEKL. This CDR3 has 14 amino acids. The V gene lost 0 bases and the J gene lost 0 bases, with 5 bases spanning the gap.

This clonotype was seen many times. This chain uses TRBV3-1 with TRBJ2-2, with 8 bases fitting TRBD2. V lost 3 bases and J lost 1; bases outside the gene matches: 4. Germline V gives CDR1 LGHDT, CDR2 YNNKEL (reference sequence). CDR3 size: 16 residues. DNA of the CDR3: TGTGCCAGCAGCCAGTCCACTAGCGGGAACACCGGGGAGCTGTTTTTT. The encoded protein is CASSQSTSGNTGELFF.

The chain links TRBV5-6 to TRBJ2-1; weak D call: TRBD1 (5 bases). Trimming shortened V by 2 bases and J by 4 bases, and 10 bases separated the two germline ends. Germline CDR1 and CDR2: SGHDT and YYEEEE. This CDR3 contains 14 residues. CDR3 sequence (DNA): TGTGCCAGCAGCTTACCCCCAGGGTACAATGAGCAGTTCTTC. Protein sequence: CASSLPPGYNEQFF.

This clonotype was seen many times. The chain employs TRBV4-1 and TRBJ2-5; D is uncertain. The germline V gene encodes CDR1 MGHRA and CDR2 YSYEKL. V was cut by 3 bases and J by 5 bases, with 13 bases left in between. This CDR3 has 14 amino acids. In DNA, the CDR3 is TGCGCCAGCAGCCAGGTTTCGCGTCGGGAGACCCAGTACTTC. Amino acid sequence: CASSQVSRRETQYF.

There are a few counts of this clonotype. The chain recombines TRBV7-9 with TRBJ2-1; 10 bases line up with TRBD2. Germline CDR1 is SEHNR and CDR2 is FQNEAQ (reference sequence). V lost 5 bases and J lost 7; bases outside the gene matches: 8. The CDR3 contains 15 residues. The CDR3 nucleotides are TGTGCCAGCAGCCCGGGCCTAGCGGGAGTTAATGAGCAGTTCTTC. Translation gives CASSPGLAGVNEQFF. Looking up the rest from reference TRBV7-9 and TRBJ2-1 gives the full variable domain: DTGVSQNPRHKITKRGQNVTFRCDPISEHNRLYWYRQTLGQGPEFLTYFQNEAQLEKSRLLSDRFSAERPKGSFSTLEIQRTEQGDSAMYLCASSPGLAGVNEQFFGPGTRLTVL.

As regards this clonotype: Possible read error: a much larger clone is one base away. The rearrangement uses TRBV4-1 and TRBJ2-3, with 14 positions matching TRBD2. Looked up from germline, CDR1 is MGHRA and CDR2 is YSYEKL. V trimming: 4 bases; J trimming: 2 bases; junction bases outside the gene matches: 8. CDR3 size: 18 residues. CDR3 coding DNA: TGCGCCAGCAGCCCGGGACTAGCGGGAGTTGTTAACACAGATACGCAGTATTTT. This translates into CASSPGLAGVVNTDTQYF.

This clonotype was seen ten or more times. This chain links TRBV7-2 with TRBJ1-4; TRBD1 matches at 10 bases. J lost 8 bases, V lost 5 bases, and 8 bases had no gene match. Germline lookup yields CDR1 SGHTA and CDR2 FQGNSA. CDR3 size: 15 residues. As DNA, the CDR3 is TGTGCCAGCAGCCCAGGACAGGGGGAGAGGGAAAAACTGTTTTTT. The encoded protein is CASSPGQGEREKLFF.

This chain connects TRBV19 to TRBJ2-7, with 8 bases aligning to TRBD2. Per the germline V gene, CDR1 is LNHDA and CDR2 is SQIVND (reference sequence). V lost 7 bases, J lost 0 bases, and 8 bases stayed unmatched. The CDR3 is 15 amino acids. CDR3 loop: CASTPGSGSSYEQYF. The CDR3 DNA is TGTGCCAGTACCCCCGGAAGCGGGAGCTCCTACGAGCAGTACTTC.

This clonotype was detected ten times or more. This chain uses TRBV14 with TRBJ2-3, with 9 nucleotides matching TRBD1. Unmatched junction bases numbered 3, after V lost 4 bases and J lost 1 base. CDR1 is SGHDN and CDR2 is FVKESK in the germline V gene. The CDR3 sequence is 15 residues long. DNA of the CDR3: TGTGCCAGCAGCCCGAGACAGGGGGGCACAGATACGCAGTATTTT. It codes for CASSPRQGGTDTQYF.

On this clonotype itself: One junction end disagrees with the germline gene, perhaps due to a read error. The V and J genes are TRBV4-3 and TRBJ2-1, with D tentatively TRBD2 (5 bases). CDR1 is LGHNA and CDR2 is YSLEER in the germline V gene. CDR3 length: 20 amino acids. CDR3 sequence: CDSSQAFSGSRGSLGNEQFF. The DNA of the CDR3 is TGCGACAGCAGCCAGGCCTTTTCTGGATCTAGAGGGAGCCTGGGCAATGAGCAGTTCTTC.

This clonotype was seen ten or more times. In DNA form, the CDR3 reads TGCGCCAGCAGTAGCACGGCAGCTGATGGCTACACCTTC. Its protein product is CASSSTAADGYTF. V is TRBV5-1 and J is TRBJ1-2; D is unresolved. The CDR3 length is 13 residues. The germline V and J ends were trimmed by 5 bases and 6 bases, with 14 bases remaining between them. The germline V gene encodes CDR1 SGHRS and CDR2 YFSETQ.

This clonotype showed up just a few times. This chain connects TRBV29-1 to TRBJ1-1; tentatively, D is TRBD1 (5 bases). The CDR3 spans 13 residues. V was cut by 2 bases and J by 0 bases, with 7 bases left in between. Germline CDR1 reads SQVTM; CDR2 reads ANQGSEA. The CDR3 loop is CSVERGVNTEAFF. CDR3 nucleotides: TGCAGCGTTGAACGGGGGGTGAACACTGAAGCTTTCTTT.

This clonotype showed up many times. The J gene is TRBJ1-4, the V gene TRBV28, with unresolved D. CDR1 and CDR2 (germline): MDHEN, SYDVKM. With 5 bases removed from V and 15 bases from J, the gap between germline ends came to 16 bases. The CDR3 sequence is 12 residues long. The CDR3 protein is CASSKQPDPLFF. CDR3 in DNA: TGTGCCAGCAGTAAACAACCTGACCCGTTGTTTTTT.

About this clonotype itself: A single base separates this from a much larger clone, so it may be a read error. The chain carries TRBV7-9 and TRBJ1-1; D gene unclear. In germline, CDR1 is SEHNR, CDR2 FQNEAQ (reference sequence). The ends were cut back, 7 bases at V and 1 base at J, with 19 bases in the middle. CDR3 length: 16 amino acids. CDR3 loop: CASTAGAEGTNTEAFF. DNA for the CDR3: TGTGCCAGCACTGCAGGTGCCGAGGGAACGAACACTGAAGCTTTCTTT.

This clonotype has at least ten counts. The CDR3 coding sequence is TGTGCCAGCAGTTACCCCACTAGCGGGAGAAGTGAGCAGTTCTTC. Its protein product is CASSYPTSGRSEQFF. The chain links TRBV6-2 or TRBV6-3 to TRBJ2-1; 11 positions match TRBD2. This CDR3 contains 15 residues. Germline V gives CDR1 MNHEY, CDR2 SVGEGT. V trimming: 2 bases; J trimming: 9 bases; junction bases outside the gene matches: 6.

For this clonotype: A read error may produce the germline difference seen at one junction end. CDR3 protein: CSSDGGGVLQETKYF. CDR3 coding DNA: TGCAGCTCCGACGGCGGCGGGGTGCTTCAAGAGACCAAGTACTTC. The chain joins TRBV29-1 to TRBJ2-5; D is perhaps TRBD2 (6 bases). The germline V gene encodes CDR1 SQVTM and CDR2 ANQGSEA. The CDR3 is 15 residues long.

The V gene is TRBV7-3, the J gene TRBJ2-1; D gene ambiguous. The CDR3 spans 15 residues. Germline assignment: CDR1 SGHTA and CDR2 FQGTGA. With 5 bases removed from V and 6 bases from J, the gap between germline ends came to 17 bases. CDR3 loop: CASSLSANSRNEQFF. In DNA form, the CDR3 reads TGTGCCAGCAGCCTTTCCGCTAATAGCCGCAATGAGCAGTTCTTC.

This clonotype showed up just a few times. The CDR3 region has the DNA TGTGCCAGCAGCCCCGGACAGGGCGGTTTTCAGCCCCAGCATTTT. Translated, it gives CASSPGQGGFQPQHF. The chain recombines TRBV12-3 or TRBV12-4 with TRBJ1-5, with 8 bases that match TRBD1. The length of the CDR3 is 15 residues. V lost 6 bases and J lost 6; bases outside the gene matches: 10.